This TCR beta chain derives from a study of blood T cells in healthy people across ages. This CDR3 has 12 residues. V lost 0 bases and J lost 11, with 8 bases in between. Comment on this clonotype: The antigen is not known.

Whole-study findings and limits: CMV status of donors was unknown, possibly confounding expanded clonotype changes. The study could not conclusively compare naive and antigen-experienced cells, given its unsorted PBMCs.

Every donor provided 7.5 to 10 milliliters of peripheral blood. Per sample, no less than 5.5 micrograms of total RNA were extracted. Primed by a sample-barcoded 5' primer and a J-beta primer mix, a second PCR proceeded for about 6 to 12 cycles. TCRdb reanalysed the 5' RACE reads using MiXCR and keeps one entry per CDR3 protein. The table shows 1,100,000 or so distinct CDR3 sequences, with 35% to 50% occurring only once. Sequences were obtained from blood. The sequence came from a woman aged 55 to 70 in good health. The chain is built from TRBV12-3 or TRBV12-4 and TRBJ2-1; TRBD2 is a possible D gene (5 bases). The CDR3 DNA is TGTGCCAGCAGTTTAGCAACTAGAAAGCAGTTCTTC. Its translation: CASSLATRKQFF.